Listed below are T cell receptor beta chains from one sample, sequenced in a study of tumor and adjacent non-tumor tissue in lung cancer. MiXCR, run by TCRdb on the multiplex PCR reads, gives a single entry per CDR3 protein. The top ten clones hold around a fifth of a sample with about 100,000 distinct CDR3 sequences, roughly two thirds of them seen once. The sequencing input was distant non-tumor lung tissue. These TCRs come from a man aged 25-45 years with non-small cell lung cancer. Both conserved end residues are part of each CDR3. Each record gives: clone size, V gene, D gene, J gene, CDR3 DNA, CDR3 protein. D genes are given only for firm matches. Expanded clones get a size class; other rows say once, few or many, or leave the size out.

few	TRBV6-2/TRBV6-3	-	TRBJ2-7	TGTGCCAGCACCATAATGACTAGTGGTTCCTACGAGCAGTACTTC	CASTIMTSGSYEQYF
once	TRBV4-1	-	TRBJ1-1	TGCGCCTGCAGCCAAGGCCCTGTCGAGGGCGCTTTCTTC	CACSQGPVEGAFF
-	TRBV4-1	-	TRBJ2-3	TGCGCTAGCAGCCAAGATCGGAGGGGTGCAGATACGCGGTATTTT	CASSQDRRGADTRYF
-	TRBV20-1	TRBD1	TRBJ2-1	TGCAGTCTAGCAGGGGGAATGAATGAGCAGTTCTTC	CSLAGGMNEQFF
-	TRBV20-1	-	TRBJ1-5	TGCAGTGCTAGAAAACAGGGAAAGATTGGGCCCCAGCATTTT	CSARKQGKIGPQHF
-	TRBV4-1	-	TRBJ2-6	TGTGCCAGCAGCCAATGGGAGACTGGGGCCAACGTCCCGACTTTC	CASSQWETGANVPTF
-	TRBV6-1	-	TRBJ2-7	TGCGCCAGCGGGCGACACCCGAGCTCCTACGAGCAGTACTTC	CASGRHPSSYEQYF
-	TRBV5-6	-	TRBJ2-3	TGTGCAAGCAGCCCACCGGGACATCAATCAGATACGCAGTATTTT	CASSPPGHQSDTQYF
-	TRBV5-1	-	TRBJ2-3	TGCGCCAGCAGCTTGGGAGAGGGCGTCGGCACAGATACGCAGTATTTT	CASSLGEGVGTDTQYF
-	TRBV20-1	TRBD2	TRBJ2-1	TGCAGTGCGTCCGGGACTAGCGGGAGATCTATAAATGAGCAGTTCTTC	CSASGTSGRSINEQFF
-	TRBV9	TRBD2	TRBJ2-3	TGTGCCAGCAGCGTAGTCTCGACCAGCGGGGGGCTCAGCACAGATGCGCAGTATTTT	CASSVVSTSGGLSTDAQYF
few	TRBV20-1	-	TRBJ2-7	TGCAATGCCATATACAACTACGAGCAGTACTTC	CNAIYNYEQYF
few	TRBV11-2	TRBD2	TRBJ2-2	TGTGCCAGCAAGTTCGGGGGGGAGAACACCGGGGAGCTGTTTTTT	CASKFGGENTGELFF
medium-sized	TRBV12-3/TRBV12-4	TRBD2	TRBJ2-3	TGTGCCAGCAGCCCCGGACTAGCGGGTACAGATACGCAGTATTTT	CASSPGLAGTDTQYF
-	TRBV20-1	TRBD2	TRBJ2-7	TGCAGTGCCGCCGCAGCGGGAGCGGTCTACGAGCAGTACTTC	CSAAAAGAVYEQYF
many	TRBV12-3/TRBV12-4	-	TRBJ2-2	TGTGCCAGCAAGTCTGCCGGGGAGCTGTTTTTT	CASKSAGELFF
-	TRBV11-3	-	TRBJ2-1	TGTGCCAGCAGCTTAGGGTGTGGAGGGGATGAGCAGTTCTTC	CASSLGCGGDEQFF
-	TRBV12-3/TRBV12-4	-	TRBJ2-3	TGTGTCAGCAGTAGTAGGGGTATGCAGTATTTT	CVSSSRGMQYF
-	TRBV4-3	-	TRBJ2-3	TGCGCCAGCAGCCAAGACAGGGGGGGGGGCACAGATGCGCAGTATTTT	CASSQDRGGGTDAQYF
-	TRBV29-1	TRBD2	TRBJ2-3	TGCAGCGTCCTAGGGACTAGCGGGGCAGATACGCAGTATTTT	CSVLGTSGADTQYF
-	TRBV2	-	TRBJ2-1	TGTGCCAGCAGTGTGGGCCGCAATGAGCAGTTCTTC	CASSVGRNEQFF
-	TRBV6-2/TRBV6-3	-	TRBJ2-7	TGTGTCAGCAGTTACGGAGCCGCGTCCTACGAGCAGTATTTC	CVSSYGAASYEQYF